This paragraph reports one T cell receptor beta chain. The antigen is not known. This sample was taken from a study of cytomegalovirus exposure and HLA in healthy donors. CDR3 length: 13 amino acids. Trimming shortened V by 1 base and J by 8 bases, and 11 bases separated the two germline ends. Germline lookup yields CDR1 LGHNA and CDR2 YSLEER. The PCR made use of 60 Vbeta and 13 Jbeta primers. This table comes from immunoSEQ multiplex PCR, and its TCRdb copy is limited to in-frame clones, with some not included. The table has under 200,000 clones, roughly 75% seen once. Whole-study results and caveats: Presence/absence analysis assumed near-uniform sequencing depth across donors. What a later analysis showed was that several of the most significant clusters appeared linked to common viral pathogens. Reports described diagnosis of cytomegalovirus status by the classifier as highly specific and sensitive. V- and J-gene trimming of TCR beta was linked (in a later analysis) to a missense DCLRE1C variant.

The sequence came from a woman between 45 and 60 years old in good health and CMV-seropositive. The chain is built from TRBV4-3 and TRBJ1-2; no clear D gene. Material for sequencing was PBMCs. For the CDR3, the DNA is TGCGCCAGCAGCCAAGGAGGGTCTTGGGGCTACACCTTC. Its protein is CASSQGGSWGYTF.